The TCR beta chain described here comes from a study of T cells and copy number aberrations in small-cell lung cancer (dated by TCRdb to the early 2020s). A note on the overall study: Whole-exome sequencing of the same tumor regions was paired with TCR repertoire sequencing so that T cell metrics could be related to mutations and copy number aberrations. Tumor TCR data were available for around 16 patients, and 13 to 15 patients had TCR data from both tumor and normal tissue. Points the paper makes about the study in general: Because surgical resection is uncommon in small-cell lung cancer, the study was limited by a small sample size, and the findings need validation. Every specimen was formalin-fixed paraffin-embedded tissue, a material known to introduce sequencing artifacts. Tumors had lower T-cell density, richness and clonality than adjacent lung tissue, but the difference in density was not significant.

Donors were patients with limited-stage small-cell lung cancer who underwent surgical resection in Hangzhou, China, between about 2008 and 2021. Every donor went straight to surgery with no preoperative chemotherapy or radiotherapy, and no donor was given immunotherapy either before or after surgery. All 19 patients in the sequenced cohort were identified as smokers or heavy second-hand smokers. Adjacent normal lung was taken at least 2 cm away from the tumor margin, and two pathologists confirmed by morphology that the adjacent normal lung was free of malignant cells. The study used multi-region TCR-beta sequencing of resected limited-stage small-cell lung cancers together with tumor-adjacent lung tissue to characterize T cell repertoire heterogeneity. The AllPrep DNA/RNA FFPE Kit (Qiagen) was used to extract genomic DNA from FFPE tissue. Reading the germline V gene gives CDR1 SGDLS and CDR2 YYNGEE. Trimming at the junction amounts to 0 bases on V and 0 bases on J, and the germline ends lie 4 bases apart. Inclusive of the bounding cysteine and phenylalanine, the CDR3 is 13 residues long. The DNA shown is the 39-base CDR3, in frame from base 1.

TCR-beta CDR3 regions were amplified from genomic DNA with the immunoSEQ hsTCRB Kit using multiplexed V- and J-gene primers. Unique DNA barcodes were added in a second PCR, and samples were pooled together with a negative and a positive control. The pooled TCR-beta libraries were sequenced using a 150-cycle paired-end protocol on an Illumina MiSeq. For the original study's pipeline: Raw sequencing data were processed by Adaptive Biotechnologies into a report with normalized, annotated TCR-beta repertoires. T-cell density was calculated by normalizing TCR-beta templates to usable DNA, with usable DNA estimated through amplification of housekeeping genes. Richness counted unique rearrangements, and clonality was defined as 1 minus Pielou's evenness. Imported from immuneACCESS, the table was reduced by TCRdb to in-frame sequences with V and J called. These copies leave out some clones; in studies compared against another copy, an unresolved V gene accounts for under half, and the cause of the remainder is not known. V and J calls and clone size are copied from that table; D and trimming were computed from the DNA. For this sample there are roughly 8,900 clones; roughly 79% appear just once. Roughly 30% of the sample lies in the top ten.

Regarding this clone: Its antigen specificity is not known. There are no base qualities to consult, and no much larger clone falls within one base.

Sequenced input: normal tissue next to the tumor. The V and J segments used are TRBV9 and TRBJ2-7; there is no confident call for the D gene. The receptor comes from a man aged 60-69 years with small cell lung cancer. The CDR3 region has the sequence CASSVGSSYEQYF. DNA sequence: TGTGCCAGCAGCGTAGGCAGCTCCTACGAGCAGTACTTC.